Listed below are T cell receptor beta chains from one sample, sequenced in a study of blood T cell repertoires in COVID-19. The method was immunoSEQ multiplex PCR; TCRdb's version includes in-frame clones alone and lacks a portion of them. The sample consists of 200,000 to 300,000 clones, around nine tenths of them appearing once. The specimen was peripheral blood. The receptors derive from a man in his thirties or forties with COVID-19, enrolled during active disease. Each CDR3 is given with its conserved first and last residue. D genes are given only for firm matches. Size tells how often a clone was seen (once, few, many) or the class of an expanded clone, and some rows leave it out.

V: TRBV27; size: .; J: TRBJ2-2; D: TRBD2; CDR3: CASSLAVAGASGELFF; DNA: TGTGCCAGCAGTTTGGCGGTAGCGGGGGCATCCGGGGAGCTGTTTTTT
V: TRBV18; size: .; J: TRBJ1-3; D: .; CDR3: CASSPTGSPGNTIYF; DNA: TGTGCCAGCTCACCAACCGGGTCACCGGGAAACACCATATATTTT
V: TRBV18; size: .; J: TRBJ1-4; D: .; CDR3: CASSTALYKEKLFF; DNA: TGTGCCAGCTCCACAGCCCTATACAAGGAAAAACTGTTTTTT
V: TRBV5-1; size: .; J: TRBJ2-5; D: TRBD2; CDR3: CASRGSGGGQETQYF; DNA: TGCGCCAGCAGGGGGTCCGGCGGGGGACAAGAGACCCAGTACTTC
V: TRBV9; size: .; J: TRBJ2-1; D: TRBD2; CDR3: CASSVGGGNEQFF; DNA: TGTGCCAGCAGCGTAGGCGGGGGCAATGAGCAGTTCTTC
V: TRBV10-2; size: .; J: TRBJ2-5; D: TRBD2; CDR3: CASRELAGGPETQYF; DNA: TGCGCCAGCAGGGAACTAGCGGGGGGGCCGGAGACCCAGTACTTC
V: TRBV6-5; size: .; J: TRBJ1-2; D: .; CDR3: CASSHFDQDGYTF; DNA: TGTGCCAGCAGCCACTTTGACCAGGATGGCTACACCTTC
V: TRBV9; size: .; J: TRBJ1-1; D: .; CDR3: CASSLGLTNTEAFF; DNA: TGTGCCAGCAGCCTGGGACTCACGAACACTGAAGCTTTCTTT
V: TRBV12-3/TRBV12-4; size: once; J: TRBJ1-5; D: .; CDR3: CASSSTGNQPQHF; DNA: TGTGCCAGCAGTTCAACAGGCAATCAGCCCCAGCATTTT
V: TRBV27; size: .; J: TRBJ2-7; D: TRBD1; CDR3: CATAGQGRNEQYF; DNA: TGTGCCACCGCAGGACAGGGAAGGAACGAGCAGTACTTC
V: TRBV4-1; size: .; J: TRBJ2-7; D: .; CDR3: CASSQGGGRSHEQYF; DNA: TGCGCCAGCAGCCAAGGAGGGGGTCGGTCCCACGAGCAGTACTTC
V: TRBV9; size: .; J: TRBJ1-2; D: .; CDR3: CASSVRTTKGSRGYTF; DNA: TGTGCCAGCAGCGTTCGGACTACCAAAGGTTCGCGTGGCTACACCTTC
V: TRBV5-1; size: once; J: TRBJ1-1; D: .; CDR3: CASSYVRDGEAFF; DNA: TGCGCCAGCAGCTACGTTCGGGATGGAGAAGCTTTCTTT
V: TRBV19; size: .; J: TRBJ1-1; D: TRBD1; CDR3: CASSAPGQGLPAGGTEAFF; DNA: TGTGCCAGTAGTGCCCCGGGACAGGGGTTGCCAGCGGGGGGGACTGAAGCTTTCTTT
V: TRBV27; size: .; J: TRBJ1-2; D: TRBD1; CDR3: CASSPEGAVYGYTF; DNA: TGTGCCAGCAGTCCGGAGGGGGCGGTCTATGGCTACACCTTC
V: TRBV4-1; size: .; J: TRBJ2-1; D: TRBD2; CDR3: CASSPPGTSQVEQFF; DNA: TGCGCCAGCAGCCCGCCCGGGACTAGCCAGGTTGAGCAGTTCTTC
V: TRBV7-2; size: .; J: TRBJ1-3; D: .; CDR3: CASSLDIDSGNTIYF; DNA: TGTGCCAGCAGCCTCGACATCGACTCTGGAAACACCATATATTTT
V: TRBV5-5; size: .; J: TRBJ1-2; D: TRBD1; CDR3: CASSLTGGHYGYTF; DNA: TGTGCCAGCAGCTTGACAGGGGGACACTATGGCTACACCTTC
V: TRBV5-1; size: .; J: TRBJ2-1; D: TRBD2; CDR3: CASSSTSGGNEQFF; DNA: TGCGCCAGCAGCTCTACTAGCGGGGGGAATGAGCAGTTCTTC
V: TRBV14; size: .; J: TRBJ2-1; D: TRBD1; CDR3: CASSPRTGRSSYNEQFF; DNA: TGTGCCAGCAGCCCTCGGACAGGGAGGAGCTCCTACAATGAGCAGTTCTTC
V: TRBV15; size: .; J: TRBJ1-5; D: .; CDR3: CATSRAWGGNQPQHF; DNA: TGTGCCACCAGCAGAGCTTGGGGGGGCAATCAGCCCCAGCATTTT
V: TRBV6-5; size: once; J: TRBJ1-2; D: TRBD1; CDR3: CASRAGTGLYGYTF; DNA: TGTGCCAGCAGGGCCGGGACAGGACTCTATGGCTACACCTTC